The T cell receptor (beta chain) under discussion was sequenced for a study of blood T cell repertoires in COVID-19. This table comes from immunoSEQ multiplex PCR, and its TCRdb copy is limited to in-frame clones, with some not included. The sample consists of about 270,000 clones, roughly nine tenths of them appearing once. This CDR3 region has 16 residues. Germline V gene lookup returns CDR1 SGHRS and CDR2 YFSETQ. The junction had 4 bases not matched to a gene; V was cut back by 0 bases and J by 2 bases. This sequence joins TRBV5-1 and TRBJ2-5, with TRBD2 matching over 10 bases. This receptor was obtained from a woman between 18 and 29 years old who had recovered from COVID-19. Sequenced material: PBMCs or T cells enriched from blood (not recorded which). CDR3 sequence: CASSLGVAGGQETQYF. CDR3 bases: TGCGCCAGCAGCTTGGGAGTAGCGGGGGGTCAAGAGACCCAGTACTTC.